This TCR beta chain was profiled in a study of blood T cells in healthy people across ages. PCR was performed a second time for about 7 to 12 cycles using a sample-barcoded 5' primer and a J-beta primer mix. Using its own MiXCR run on the 5' RACE reads, TCRdb lists one record per CDR3 protein. The profile shows 750,000 to 950,000 distinct CDR3 sequences, 20% to 30% of them singletons. The length of the CDR3 is 13 residues. V gave up 0 bases and J gave up 10 bases, with 7 bases separating them. Germline assignment: CDR1 MNHEY and CDR2 SMNVEV (reference sequence). These data also featured in a second study, about T cells of mothers and their children. That study reports: Unrelated mother-child pairs always had slightly, but never significantly, lower normalized overlap than related pairs.

The chain recombines TRBV27 with TRBJ1-6; no clear D. The sequence was collected from a boy aged 5-17 years in good health. The source material was blood. The CDR3 DNA reads TGTGCCAGCAGTTTATCGGTTTTGTCACCCCTCCACTTT. Translated: CASSLSVLSPLHF.